The 3 T cell receptor beta chains below come from one sample, sequenced in a study of T cell changes during pregnancy in multiple sclerosis. Sequencing was performed with immunoSEQ multiplex PCR; in TCRdb, only in-frame clones are kept and a portion is missing. Of over 30,000 clones detected, approximately 91% appear once; the ten largest clones hold around 2.8%. The starting material was CD4+ T cells from peripheral blood mononuclear cells, obtained in the third trimester of pregnancy. These receptor sequences come from a female donor in good health, enrolled as a control in a pregnancy study.

This rearrangement joins TRBV10-2 to TRBJ1-1, with D possibly TRBD1 on 6 matching bases. Trimming took 2 bases from V and 10 from J, leaving 11 bases between them. CDR3 size: 12 residues. The germline gives CDR1 WSHSY, CDR2 SAAADI. The CDR3 protein is CASSEERTAAFF. The CDR3 DNA sequence: TGCGCCAGCAGTGAGGAAAGGACAGCAGCTTTCTTT.

This clone was recorded a few times. CDR3 residues: CASTSQGGYGNTIYF. Written as DNA, the CDR3 is TGTGCCAGCACCTCACAGGGGGGCTATGGAAACACCATATATTTT. The chain couples TRBV28 to TRBJ1-3; 8 nucleotides align to TRBD1. This CDR3 is 15 amino acids long. J was trimmed by 3 bases and V by 7 bases; bases with no gene match: 8. Per the germline V gene, CDR1 is MDHEN and CDR2 is SYDVKM.

This clone was seen once. The V call is TRBV4-1, the J call TRBJ2-2; unclear D gene. In germline, CDR1 is MGHRA, CDR2 YSYEKL. The ends were cut back, 0 bases at V and 2 bases at J, with 7 bases in the middle. This CDR3 has 15 amino acids. CDR3 protein: CASSQERGNTGELFF. In DNA, the CDR3 is TGCGCCAGCAGCCAAGAGCGAGGAAACACCGGGGAGCTGTTTTTT.